What follows is one T cell receptor beta chain and its context. Trimming removed 7 bases from V and 2 bases from J, with 17 bases in between. Germline CDR1 reads MNHEY; CDR2 reads SMNVEV (reference sequence). The CDR3 totals 15 residues. The data were produced by immunoSEQ multiplex PCR, yet TCRdb's version contains in-frame clones alone and is incomplete. The sample contains approximately 20,000 clones, approximately 80% of which appear only once. The data are from a study of control samples from healthy donors and cancer patients. The sample consisted of PBMCs. This sequence was found in a woman in her 70s with lung cancer. V gene TRBV27 combines with J gene TRBJ1-1, with D possibly being TRBD1 (6 bases). The CDR3 region has the DNA TGTGCCAGCACAAAGTTCATAGGGGGTAACACTGAAGCTTTCTTT. Its translation is CASTKFIGGNTEAFF.